This T cell receptor (beta chain) was sequenced in a study of T cell repertoires in aging, cancer and after chemotherapy. Looking at the study overall: Six age groups, ranging from 30 or younger to 70 or older, included the donors. General study findings and limits: Age-matched healthy donors had significantly more diverse, less clonal blood TCR repertoires than untreated cancer patients. In healthy donors, age-related TCR diversity loss mainly reflected lost richness.

The template was genomic DNA from peripheral blood, not RNA. Details on this clonotype: Its target is unknown.

A mixed TRB-A/B primer pool amplified rearranged TRB by multiplex touch-down PCR. MiXCR, run by TCRdb on the multiplex PCR reads, gives a single entry per CDR3 protein. The sample carries fewer than 15,000 distinct CDR3 sequences, less than 30% recorded once. V was trimmed by 0 bases and J by 1 base, leaving 6 bases between them. CDR1 and CDR2 (germline): LNHDA, SQIVND (reference sequence). This CDR3 is built from 14 residues. This chain links TRBV19 with TRBJ1-1; D gene ambiguous. Sequencing was performed on blood. The TCR sequence derives from a human donor in good health. The CDR3 DNA reads TGTGCCAGTAGTATAGATGGGGAGAACACTGAAGCTTTCTTT. Protein: CASSIDGENTEAFF.